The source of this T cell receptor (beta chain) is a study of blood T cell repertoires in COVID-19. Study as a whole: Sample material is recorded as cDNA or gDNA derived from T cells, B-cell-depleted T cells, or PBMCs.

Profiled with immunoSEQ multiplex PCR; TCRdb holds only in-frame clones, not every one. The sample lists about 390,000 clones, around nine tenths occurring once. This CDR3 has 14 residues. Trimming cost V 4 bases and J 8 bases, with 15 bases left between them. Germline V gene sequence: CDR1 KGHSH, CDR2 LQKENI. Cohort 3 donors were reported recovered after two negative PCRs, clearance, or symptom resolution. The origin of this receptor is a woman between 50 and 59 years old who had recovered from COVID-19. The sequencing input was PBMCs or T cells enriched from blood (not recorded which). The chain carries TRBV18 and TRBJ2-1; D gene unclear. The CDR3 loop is CASSLELERHEQFF. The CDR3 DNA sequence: TGTGCCAGCTCACTCGAACTCGAGCGCCATGAGCAGTTCTTC.